These T cell receptor beta chains were read from a single sample in a study of early T cells in non-severe SARS-CoV-2 infection. TCRdb independently ran MiXCR on the 5' RACE reads; one entry per CDR3 protein. The table records roughly 76,000 distinct CDR3 sequences, 12% of them present only once. The specimen was whole blood. Source of these receptors: an adult who was a healthcare worker with PCR-confirmed SARS-CoV-2 infection or an uninfected control (not recorded which). Both conserved end residues are trimmed from each CDR3. Each record gives: J gene, V gene, CDR3 protein.

TRBJ1-4	TRBV6-6	ASCRPNEKLF
TRBJ2-7	TRBV7-2	ASSLTPAYEQY
TRBJ1-1	TRBV28	ASSLPGGFAPNTEAF
TRBJ2-1	TRBV6-4	ASSVGTANEQF
TRBJ2-1	TRBV20-1	SARRVVAYNEQF
TRBJ1-1	TRBV10-3	AISGKGSGNTEAF
TRBJ2-2	TRBV2	ASSARQATNTGELF
TRBJ2-1	TRBV20-1	SARATRTNEQF
TRBJ2-3	TRBV3-1	ASSQGSASTDTQY
TRBJ1-5	TRBV28	ASSLRAGQH
TRBJ2-1	TRBV20-1	SARGKEREAQF
TRBJ2-6	TRBV23-1	ASSQSLRDRVGANVLT
TRBJ2-7	TRBV6-5	ASSYSIGQSYEQY
TRBJ2-3	TRBV12-3/TRBV12-4	ASSSGRGTDTQY
TRBJ2-7	TRBV7-2	ASSIPRGPYEQY
TRBJ2-7	TRBV19	ASSIGEEGSYEQY
TRBJ2-1	TRBV6-4	ASILHSSYNEQF
TRBJ2-1	TRBV20-1	SVFLLAQSSYNEQF
TRBJ1-6	TRBV6-1	ASSPQGSSYNSPLH
TRBJ2-1	TRBV7-2	ASSPGLPPYNEQF
TRBJ2-4	TRBV5-6	ASRRGALAKNIQY
TRBJ2-1	TRBV2	ASSELRLAGAGEQF
TRBJ2-1	TRBV29-1	SVAAGTLNEQF
TRBJ2-5	TRBV29-1	SVERGQGETQY
TRBJ2-1	TRBV27	ASSLLGVSGRSHEQF
TRBJ2-1	TRBV7-9	ASSSLPSTGEQF
TRBJ2-1	TRBV9	ASSVASGRYYNEQF
TRBJ2-7	TRBV5-1	ASSLPGQASEQY
TRBJ1-2	TRBV29-1	SVETNYGYT
TRBJ2-4	TRBV5-4	ASSFNRDQNIQY
TRBJ2-5	TRBV11-2	ASSSGRDFQETQY
TRBJ2-7	TRBV27	ASSLSFLETYEQY
TRBJ1-2	TRBV14	ASSQGERPEGYT
TRBJ1-1	TRBV11-3	ASSLGNLNTEAF
TRBJ2-1	TRBV19	ASSPKAGGPTEQF
TRBJ2-1	TRBV5-1	ASTGEVGSYNEQF
TRBJ2-1	TRBV14	ASSPRTFSYNEQF
TRBJ2-2	TRBV5-5	ASSFQGGVLF
TRBJ2-5	TRBV20-1	SASLATHQETQY